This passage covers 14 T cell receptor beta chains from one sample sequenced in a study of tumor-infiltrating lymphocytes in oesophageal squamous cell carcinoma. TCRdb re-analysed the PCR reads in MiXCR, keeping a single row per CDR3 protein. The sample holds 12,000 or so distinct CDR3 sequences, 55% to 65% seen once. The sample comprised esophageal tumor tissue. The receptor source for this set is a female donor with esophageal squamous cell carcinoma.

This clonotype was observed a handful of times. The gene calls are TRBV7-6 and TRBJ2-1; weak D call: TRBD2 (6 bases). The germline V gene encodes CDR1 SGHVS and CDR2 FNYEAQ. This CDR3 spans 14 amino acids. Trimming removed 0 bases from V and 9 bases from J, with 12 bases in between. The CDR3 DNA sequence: TGTGCCAGCAGCTTAGCTGGAAGCGGGCTTGAGCAGTTCTTC. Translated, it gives CASSLAGSGLEQFF.

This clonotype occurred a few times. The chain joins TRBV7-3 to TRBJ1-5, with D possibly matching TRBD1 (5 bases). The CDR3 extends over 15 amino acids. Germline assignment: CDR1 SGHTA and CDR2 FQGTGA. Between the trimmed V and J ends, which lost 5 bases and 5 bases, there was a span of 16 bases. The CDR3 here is CASSPRHRRYQPQHF. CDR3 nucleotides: TGTGCCAGCAGCCCCCGACACAGGAGATATCAGCCCCAGCATTTT.

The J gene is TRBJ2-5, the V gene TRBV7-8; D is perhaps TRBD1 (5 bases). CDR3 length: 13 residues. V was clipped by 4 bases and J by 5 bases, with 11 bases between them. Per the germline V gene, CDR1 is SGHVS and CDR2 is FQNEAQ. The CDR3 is CASSWAGRETQYF. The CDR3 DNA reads TGTGCCAGCAGCTGGGCAGGGCGGGAGACCCAGTACTTC.

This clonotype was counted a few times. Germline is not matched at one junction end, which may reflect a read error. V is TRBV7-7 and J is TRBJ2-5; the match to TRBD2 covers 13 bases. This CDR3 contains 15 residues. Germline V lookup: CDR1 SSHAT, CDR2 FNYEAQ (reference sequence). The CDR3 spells CASSLGLAGSETQYF. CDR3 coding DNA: TGTGCTAGCAGCTTGGGACTAGCGGGAAGCGAGACCCAGTACTTC.

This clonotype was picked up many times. CDR3 sequence: CASSFVDGLGYGYTF. As DNA, the CDR3 is TGTGCCAGCAGTTTTGTGGATGGGCTGGGCTATGGCTACACCTTC. This chain links TRBV28 with TRBJ1-2; D unclear. With 3 bases removed from V and 4 bases from J, the gap between germline ends came to 15 bases. Germline V gene data show CDR1 as MDHEN and CDR2 as SYDVKM. The CDR3 runs 15 residues.

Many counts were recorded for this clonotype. CDR3 nucleotide sequence: TGCGCCAGCAGCGGGCCATTAAGGAACACTGAAGCTTTCTTT. Its translation: CASSGPLRNTEAFF. The V call is TRBV4-1, the J call TRBJ1-1; D uncertain. This CDR3 has 14 amino acids. V was trimmed by 5 bases and J by 1 base, leaving 11 bases between them. Germline CDR1 reads MGHRA; CDR2 reads YSYEKL.

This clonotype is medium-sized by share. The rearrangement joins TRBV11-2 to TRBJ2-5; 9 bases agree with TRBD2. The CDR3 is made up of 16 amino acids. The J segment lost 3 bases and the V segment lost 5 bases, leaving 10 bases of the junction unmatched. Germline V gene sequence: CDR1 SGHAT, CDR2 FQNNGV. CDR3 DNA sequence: TGTGCCAGCAGCCCCCCTAGACTAGCGGATGAAGAGACCCAGTACTTC. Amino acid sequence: CASSPPRLADEETQYF.

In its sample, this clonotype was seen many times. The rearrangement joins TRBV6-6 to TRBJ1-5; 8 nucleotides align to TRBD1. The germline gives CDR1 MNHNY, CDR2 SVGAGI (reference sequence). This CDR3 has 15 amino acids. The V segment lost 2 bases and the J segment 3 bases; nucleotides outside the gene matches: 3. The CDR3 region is CASSYETGVNQPQHF. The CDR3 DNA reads TGTGCCAGCAGTTACGAGACAGGGGTCAATCAGCCCCAGCATTTT.

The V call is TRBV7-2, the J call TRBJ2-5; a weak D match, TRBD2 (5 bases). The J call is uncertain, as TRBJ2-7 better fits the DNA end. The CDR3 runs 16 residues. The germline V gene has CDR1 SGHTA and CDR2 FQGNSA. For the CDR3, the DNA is TGTGCCAGCAGCTCCCCCCTAGGGCGGGTCCGGTACGAGCAGTACTTC. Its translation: CASSSPLGRVRYEQYF.

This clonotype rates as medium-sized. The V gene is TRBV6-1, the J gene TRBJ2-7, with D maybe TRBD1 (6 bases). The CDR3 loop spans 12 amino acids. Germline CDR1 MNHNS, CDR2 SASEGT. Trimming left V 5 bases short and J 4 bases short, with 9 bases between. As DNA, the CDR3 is TGTGCCAGCAGTCAACAGGGTTACGAGCAGTACTTC. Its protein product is CASSQQGYEQYF.

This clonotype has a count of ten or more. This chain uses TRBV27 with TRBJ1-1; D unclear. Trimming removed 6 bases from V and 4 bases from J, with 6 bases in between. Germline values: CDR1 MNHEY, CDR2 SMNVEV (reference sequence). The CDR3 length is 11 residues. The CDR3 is CASRSFTEAFF. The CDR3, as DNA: TGTGCCAGCAGGAGCTTCACTGAAGCTTTCTTT.

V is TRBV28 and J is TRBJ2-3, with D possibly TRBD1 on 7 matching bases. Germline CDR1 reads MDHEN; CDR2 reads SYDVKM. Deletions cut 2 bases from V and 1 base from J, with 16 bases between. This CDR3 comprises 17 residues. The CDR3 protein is CASSLQGGGTGTDTQYF. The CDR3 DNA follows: TGTGCCAGCAGTTTACAGGGGGGCGGGACGGGCACAGATACGCAGTATTTT.

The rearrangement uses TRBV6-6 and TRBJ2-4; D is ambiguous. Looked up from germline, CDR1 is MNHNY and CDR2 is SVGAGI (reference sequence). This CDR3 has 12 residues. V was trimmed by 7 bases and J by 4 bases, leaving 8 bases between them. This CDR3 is CASINGKNIQYF. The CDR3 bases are TGTGCCAGCATTAATGGGAAAAACATTCAGTACTTC.

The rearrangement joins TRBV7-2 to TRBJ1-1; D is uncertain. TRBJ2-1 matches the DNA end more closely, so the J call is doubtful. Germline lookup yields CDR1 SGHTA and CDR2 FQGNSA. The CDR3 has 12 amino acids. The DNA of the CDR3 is TGTGCCAGCAGCTTTGAACGTAATGAGCAGTTCTTC. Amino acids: CASSFERNEQFF.